This note documents a single T cell receptor beta chain sequence. Its antigen is currently not known. Per-nucleotide qualities are absent, and no much larger clonotype sits a single base away. TCRbeta CDR3 regions were amplified from genomic DNA by means of the immunoSEQ Assay, a bias-controlled multiplex PCR. In the paper's pipeline: Nucleated cell counts per sample were estimated from amplification of reference gene primers within the assay. To quantify the absolute abundance of each unique TCRbeta CDR3 rearrangement, sequence reads were collapsed and filtered. For each sample, productive Simpson clonality was calculated as the square root of Simpson's diversity index across productive rearrangements. Drawn from immuneACCESS, this table holds only the in-frame rearrangements with V and J called that TCRdb kept. Clones are partly lost; checked studies trace under half to an unresolved V gene and leave the rest unexplained. V and J calls and clone size are copied from that table; D and trimming were computed from the DNA. The sample yields approximately 200,000 clones; around nine tenths were counted once. Clones ranked in the top ten supply roughly 4.9% of the sample.

This entry belongs to a study of blood T cell repertoires in COVID-19 (dated by TCRdb to about 2020). Study-level background: Samples covering the acute and convalescent phases of COVID-19 were provided by collaborators in the United States, Italy and Spain. The material from the prospective study consisted of cDNA or gDNA derived from T cells, B-cell-depleted T cells, or PBMCs. The repertoires were made available in a free public database intended to serve as a resource for research on the immune response to SARS-CoV-2. The sample metadata nearly always contained a de-identified subject ID, COVID-19 status, age in years and sex. Subjects who had been exposed to COVID-19, were actively infected with it, or had recovered from it provided the deeply sampled blood TCRbeta repertoires that made up the dataset. The samples were drawn from two sources: the first 160 participants of the ongoing ImmuneRACE study, and over 950 subjects contributed by 6 global collaborators. Where available, HLA class I and class II types were taken from metadata supplied by the sample provider and were not determined by assay-based typing. What the authors observed across the whole study: Clinical and demographic metadata were provided uncurated, with the amount varying by source and participant.

Enrolling through a virtual design, the prospective study's participants ranged in age from roughly 18 to 90 years and lived across some 23 United States geographic areas. In the prospective study, participants were assigned to cohorts based on the clinical history participants reported in a screening survey and a study questionnaire. Exposed participants had been in contact with someone with a PCR-confirmed or clinician-diagnosed COVID-19 case within 2 weeks of study entry. In the prospective study, mobile phlebotomists collected whole blood, serum and a nasopharyngeal or oropharyngeal swab from each participant. Prospective study participants could optionally give additional blood draws and questionnaires over an approximately two-month period. Blood samples from the prospective study were shipped frozen or at room temperature prior to DNA extraction. CDR1 and CDR2 are read off the germline V gene (reference sequence) as LNHNV and YYDKDF. Ends trimmed: V by 4 bases, J by 5 bases; bases unmatched to a gene: 9. The CDR3 contains 15 residues, cysteine and phenylalanine counted. The retained sequence is limited to the CDR3, 45 bases, with the frame set at the first base.

In this chain, TRBV15 is recombined with TRBJ1-1, and 8 junctional nucleotides match TRBD1. This sequence was found in a woman between 25 and 40 years old who had been exposed to COVID-19. Sample: PBMCs or T cells enriched from blood (not recorded which). DNA sequence: TGTGCCACCAGCAAGGACAGGGTGGGAAAGACTGAAGCTTTCTTT. Translation gives CATSKDRVGKTEAFF.